This T cell receptor (beta chain) was identified during a study of blood T cell repertoires in COVID-19. On the study more broadly: Acute and convalescent COVID-19 samples came from the United States, Italy and Spain. From T cells, B-cell-depleted T cells, or PBMCs came the material, which was cDNA or gDNA.

In the source study's methods: Nucleated cell number was recorded as an estimate derived from reference gene primer amplification. Assay used: immunoSEQ multiplex PCR; TCRdb lists only in-frame clones, some missing. For V, J and clone size, that table is used; D and trimming come from the DNA. The table shows under 100,000 clones, with approximately 91% occurring only once. The CDR3 is 15 amino acids. Trimming took 5 bases from V and 6 from J, leaving 17 bases between them. Germline lookup yields CDR1 PRHDT and CDR2 FYEKMQ (reference sequence). Specimen: peripheral blood. The receptor's source is a woman between 70 and 85 years old with acute or convalescent COVID-19. The chain combines TRBV13 with TRBJ2-1, with a tentative D call TRBD2 (5 bases). Here the CDR3 reads CASSPQLDYRNEQFF. The CDR3 DNA sequence: TGTGCCAGCAGCCCACAATTAGACTACCGCAATGAGCAGTTCTTC.